This T cell receptor beta chain was observed in a study of blood T cell repertoires in COVID-19. Libraries were prepared by immunoSEQ multiplex PCR; TCRdb keeps only in-frame clonotypes and omits some of them. The repertoire has about 28,000 clones, roughly 70% of them found once; the top ten carry around 20%. The germline V gene encodes CDR1 SGHVS and CDR2 FQNEAQ. There are 16 residues in the CDR3. V shed 1 base and J shed 1 base, with 13 bases lying between them. This chain links TRBV7-8 with TRBJ1-1, with D unclear. The TCR originated in a boy between 2 and 10 years old with active or convalescent COVID-19. Source material: peripheral blood. DNA of the CDR3: TGTGCCAGCAGCTTAGGTCACCCAGGTGCGAACACTGAAGCTTTCTTT. This gives the protein CASSLGHPGANTEAFF.